The 29 T cell receptor beta chains reported below all come from one sample, sequenced in a study of T cell responses to AZD1222 COVID-19 vaccine. Sequenced by immunoSEQ multiplex PCR; TCRdb stores in-frame clones only, minus some. The data hold approximately 150,000 clones, with 93% observed a single time. The specimen comprised peripheral blood, sampled on day 0 of AZD1222 vaccination. The source is an adult in good health.

The chain uses TRBV19 and TRBJ2-6, with D unclear. CDR3 length: 15 amino acids. Germline CDR1 reads LNHDA; CDR2 reads SQIVND (reference sequence). Trimming pared 3 bases from V and 1 base from J, leaving 7 bases between. Written as DNA, the CDR3 is TGTGCCAGTAGTATGAGTTTGTCTGGGGCCAACGTCCTGACTTTC. Protein: CASSMSLSGANVLTF.

With regard to this clone: The junction differs from germline at one of its ends, possibly a read error. The chain has TRBV7-7 and TRBJ2-5; unclear D gene. Germline V gene lookup returns CDR1 SSHAT and CDR2 FNYEAQ (reference sequence). The CDR3 is 15 residues long. In nucleotides, the CDR3 is TGTGCTAGCAGCTTAGTGGTAGGGATTCTAGAGACCCAGTACTTC. The encoded protein is CASSLVVGILETQYF.

V and J are TRBV7-9 and TRBJ2-5, with D possibly TRBD2 on 6 matching bases. The germline V gene has CDR1 SEHNR and CDR2 FQNEAQ (reference sequence). CDR3 length: 14 amino acids. V was cut by 1 base and J by 5 bases, with 11 bases left in between. DNA of the CDR3: TGTGCCAGCAGCTTAGGTGCAGGAGGGGAGACCCAGTACTTC. This sequence encodes CASSLGAGGETQYF.

The chain's CDR3 is CASTRTGMDSPLHF. In nucleotides, the CDR3 is TGTGCCAGCACCAGGACGGGGATGGATTCACCCCTCCACTTT. V is TRBV9 and J is TRBJ1-6; D is uncertain. V dropped 6 bases and J dropped 8 bases, with 15 bases sitting between them. The CDR3 sequence is 14 residues long. Germline V gene lookup returns CDR1 SGDLS and CDR2 YYNGEE.

This chain uses TRBV19 with TRBJ1-4; tentative D call: TRBD1 (5 bases). V was pared by 8 bases and J by 3 bases, with 13 bases between. Germline CDR1 and CDR2: LNHDA and SQIVND (reference sequence). The CDR3 spans 14 residues. CDR3 DNA: TGTGCCAGTGGAGGAGGGGCGGCTAATGAAAAACTGTTTTTT. Protein: CASGGGAANEKLFF. Based on the CDR3 plus reference TRBV19 and TRBJ1-4, the full variable domain is DGGITQSPKYLFRKEGQNVTLSCEQNLNHDAMYWYRQDPGQGLRLIYYSQIVNDFQKGDIAEGYSVSREKKESFPLTVTSAQKNPTAFYLCASGGGAANEKLFFGSGTQLSVL.

Only one count was recorded for this clone. This chain connects TRBV24-1 to TRBJ2-1; TRBD2 matches 12 bases. The CDR3 is 15 amino acids. The germline CDR1 and CDR2 sequences are KGHDR and SFDVKD. V was clipped by 3 bases and J by 8 bases; unmatched bases: 4. The CDR3 DNA reads as TGTGCCACCAGTGATCCTAGCGGGAGGGCGGATGAGCAGTTCTTC. It encodes CATSDPSGRADEQFF.

The chain links TRBV19 to TRBJ2-1; 12 bases agree with TRBD1. This CDR3 is 14 amino acids long. V gave up 7 bases and J gave up 10 bases; unmatched junction bases: 8. Germline V lookup: CDR1 LNHDA, CDR2 SQIVND (reference sequence). The CDR3 is CASTRDRGRGEQFF. The CDR3 DNA sequence: TGTGCCAGTACGAGGGACAGGGGGCGGGGAGAGCAGTTCTTC.

The table lists this clone with a count of one. The chain couples TRBV6-5 to TRBJ2-3, with D unresolved. With 5 bases removed from V and 1 base from J, the gap between germline ends came to 4 bases. In germline, CDR1 is MNHEY, CDR2 SVGAGI. The CDR3 sequence is 12 residues long. The CDR3: CASSLRTDTQYF. The CDR3 DNA is TGTGCCAGCAGTCTACGCACAGATACGCAGTATTTT.

The V gene is TRBV12-3 or TRBV12-4, the J gene TRBJ1-5; unclear D gene. V was cut by 7 bases and J by 6 bases, with 13 bases left in between. The CDR3 covers 13 residues. The CDR3 DNA sequence: TGTGCCAGCATGGCTGACGGCCCTCAGCCCCAGCATTTT. It encodes CASMADGPQPQHF.

J is TRBJ2-7 and V is TRBV6-5, with 7 bases that match TRBD1. The CDR3 is 15 amino acids. V was pared by 8 bases and J by 4 bases, with 14 bases of the junction left unmatched. Germline values: CDR1 MNHEY, CDR2 SVGAGI. CDR3 in DNA: TGTGCCAGCCATAGACAGGGTACGGTTCGATACGAGCAGTACTTC. Protein sequence: CASHRQGTVRYEQYF.

This clone was counted once. The chain has TRBV9 and TRBJ1-3; D remains ambiguous. Germline V gene lookup returns CDR1 SGDLS and CDR2 YYNGEE. V was cut by 4 bases and J by 1 base, with 12 bases left in between. The CDR3 consists of 15 residues. CDR3 DNA sequence: TGTGCCAGCAGCCCTGGGCGCGGTTCTGGAAACACCATATATTTT. Translated, it gives CASSPGRGSGNTIYF.

The J gene is TRBJ2-5, the V gene TRBV7-2; D call uncertain. This CDR3 has 13 residues. CDR1 is SGHTA, CDR2 FQGNSA, per germline. V shed 5 bases and J shed 3 bases, with 10 bases lying between them. The CDR3 nucleotides are TGTGCCAGCAGCAACCGACTTAAAGAGACCCAGTACTTC. As protein: CASSNRLKETQYF.

The chain employs TRBV19 and TRBJ2-7; D remains ambiguous. The CDR3 length is 15 residues. Germline V lookup: CDR1 LNHDA, CDR2 SQIVND (reference sequence). Trimming removed 4 bases at V and 0 bases at J, with 13 bases between. The chain's CDR3 is CASSTSPRSSYEQYF. The DNA for the CDR3 is TGTGCCAGTAGTACCTCACCACGAAGCTCCTACGAGCAGTACTTC.

The rearrangement links TRBV10-3 to TRBJ2-2; D not certain. CDR1 and CDR2 from the germline V gene are ENHRY and SYGVKD. The ends were cut back, 0 bases at V and 1 base at J, with 9 bases in the middle. CDR3 size: 16 residues. The CDR3, as DNA: TGTGCCATCAGTGAGTCGCCTAACAGGAACACCGGGGAGCTGTTTTTT. It specifies CAISESPNRNTGELFF.

This chain links TRBV6-6 with TRBJ1-1; 7 bases agree with TRBD1. This CDR3 has 15 residues. Germline-derived CDR1 and CDR2 are MNHNY and SVGAGI (reference sequence). Germline trimming cut 7 bases from V and 0 bases from J; bases unmatched to any gene: 8. CDR3: CASNTGAPMNTEAFF. Written as DNA, the CDR3 is TGTGCCAGCAATACAGGGGCACCCATGAACACTGAAGCTTTCTTT.

This chain links TRBV6-2 or TRBV6-3 with TRBJ1-4; 12 positions match TRBD1. Germline CDR1 is MNHEY and CDR2 is SVGEGT. The V gene end was trimmed by 5 bases and the J gene end by 4 bases; junction bases not matched to a gene: 17. This CDR3 spans 20 amino acids. The DNA for the CDR3 is TGTGCCAGCAGTACTCCTCGCCGGTGGGACAGGGGGCAAAGTAATGAAAAACTGTTTTTT. Translated, it gives CASSTPRRWDRGQSNEKLFF.

The chain links TRBV5-1 to TRBJ2-1; weak D call: TRBD1 (6 bases). The V and J ends lost 4 bases and 4 bases respectively, with 15 bases between them. The germline V gene encodes CDR1 SGHRS and CDR2 YFSETQ. The length of the CDR3 is 15 residues. DNA of the CDR3: TGCGCCAGCAGCCCTACTCCACAGGGTTACAATGAGCAGTTCTTC. This codes for CASSPTPQGYNEQFF.

This rearrangement joins TRBV30 to TRBJ1-2, with a possible D match to TRBD1 (6 bases). V gave up 4 bases and J gave up 5 bases, with 14 bases separating them. This CDR3 region has 13 residues. The germline gives CDR1 GTSNPN, CDR2 SVGIG (reference sequence). The CDR3 loop is CAWTQRGFYGYTF. The CDR3 DNA sequence: TGTGCCTGGACCCAAAGGGGGTTTTATGGCTACACCTTC.

The chain has TRBV24-1 and TRBJ2-3, with 9 bases matching TRBD2. The CDR3 totals 16 residues. V was clipped by 7 bases and J by 0 bases; unmatched bases: 7. The germline gives CDR1 KGHDR, CDR2 SFDVKD. In nucleotides, the CDR3 is TGTGCCACCAGCCCGGGACTAGCCGTCAGCACAGATACGCAGTATTTT. Translation gives CATSPGLAVSTDTQYF.

This chain connects TRBV6-2 or TRBV6-3 to TRBJ2-2; 11 bases are a match to TRBD2. With 6 bases clipped from V and 4 bases from J, the junction kept 4 bases outside the gene matches. Germline V gene lookup returns CDR1 MNHEY and CDR2 SVGEGT. CDR3 length: 15 residues. CDR3 bases: TGTGCCAGCAGCCGTACTAGCGGGGGCACCGGGGAGCTGTTTTTT. It specifies CASSRTSGGTGELFF.

The chain employs TRBV7-2 and TRBJ1-2; unclear D gene. V shed 5 bases and J shed 6 bases, with 16 bases lying between them. The CDR3 spans 14 residues. The germline CDR1 and CDR2 sequences are SGHTA and FQGNSA. The CDR3 sequence is CASSQRMLADGYTF. The CDR3 coding sequence is TGTGCCAGCAGCCAACGAATGTTAGCTGATGGCTACACCTTC. Drawing the rest from reference TRBV7-2 and TRBJ1-2, the complete variable domain is GAGVSQSPSNKVTEKGKDVELRCDPISGHTALYWYRQSLGQGLEFLIYFQGNSAPDKSGLPSDRFSAERTGGSVSTLTIQRTQQEDSAVYLCASSQRMLADGYTFGSGTRLTVV.

The rearrangement joins TRBV6-5 to TRBJ2-7; no definite D call. Germline V gives CDR1 MNHEY, CDR2 SVGAGI. The CDR3 runs to 14 residues. The V end was cut by 2 bases, the J end by 6 bases, with 14 bases between. The CDR3 loop is CASSYSLTTSEQYF. The CDR3 DNA is TGTGCCAGCAGTTACAGTTTAACTACGAGCGAGCAGTACTTC.

This chain joins TRBV5-1 and TRBJ2-7; D is possibly TRBD2 (7 bases). The CDR3 length is 15 residues. V lost 4 bases, J lost 2 bases, and 16 bases lay in between. Germline V gene lookup returns CDR1 SGHRS and CDR2 YFSETQ. The CDR3 spells CASSEGGGLTYEQYF. The CDR3 nucleotides read TGCGCCAGCAGCGAGGGCGGGGGCCTCACCTACGAGCAGTACTTC.

The V gene is TRBV28, the J gene TRBJ1-6, with 7 bases aligning to TRBD1. Germline CDR1 MDHEN, CDR2 SYDVKM. V dropped 3 bases and J dropped 7; count of bases not matched to a gene: 6. This CDR3 contains 15 residues. The CDR3 bases are TGTGCCAGCAGTTTCACGTCAGGGGGGAATTCACCCCTCCACTTT. Residues: CASSFTSGGNSPLHF.

The chain employs TRBV29-1 and TRBJ1-3; tentatively, D is TRBD1 (5 bases). Germline-derived CDR1 and CDR2 are SQVTM and ANQGSEA. CDR3 length: 15 residues. V was shortened by 5 bases and J by 0 bases, with 14 bases between the two germline ends. Here the CDR3 reads CSVLGTDTSGNTIYF. In DNA form, the CDR3 reads TGCAGCGTTTTAGGGACGGACACCTCTGGAAACACCATATATTTT.

The V and J genes are TRBV7-6 and TRBJ1-5; perhaps TRBD1 as D (6 bases). V lost 5 bases, J lost 10 bases, and 18 bases lay in between. This CDR3 contains 14 residues. In germline, CDR1 is SGHVS, CDR2 FNYEAQ. The chain's CDR3 is CASSNRGRDTPQHF. The CDR3 nucleotides are TGTGCCAGCAGCAACCGCGGCAGGGACACTCCCCAGCATTTT.

This clone was detected only once. The CDR3 coding sequence is TGCAGCGTTCCTGGGGGGTATACTGAAGCTTTCTTT. Its protein is CSVPGGYTEAFF. V usage is TRBV29-1 and J usage is TRBJ1-1; D may be TRBD1 (5 bases). Germline V gene lookup returns CDR1 SQVTM and CDR2 ANQGSEA. This CDR3 is 12 amino acids long. V was trimmed by 5 bases and J by 5 bases, leaving 12 bases between them.

CDR3 region: CASSVDRVDEQYF. Here the CDR3 DNA reads TGTGCCAGCAGCGTCGACAGGGTGGACGAGCAGTACTTC. The gene calls are TRBV25-1 and TRBJ2-7, with 7 bases that match TRBD1. This CDR3 has 13 residues. Germline V gene data show CDR1 as MGHDK and CDR2 as SYGVNS. Trimming at V came to 6 bases and at J to 5 bases, leaving 7 bases not matched to a gene.

This chain links TRBV6-2 or TRBV6-3 with TRBJ2-5, with D unclear. This CDR3 has 15 amino acids. V gave up 5 bases and J gave up 1 base, with 14 bases separating them. Germline CDR1 is MNHEY and CDR2 is SVGEGT. CDR3 residues: CASSTPLRSQETQYF. The CDR3 region has the DNA TGTGCCAGCAGTACACCCCTTAGGAGCCAAGAGACCCAGTACTTC.